This T cell receptor beta chain was recovered during a study of blood T cell repertoires in COVID-19. Data came from immunoSEQ multiplex PCR; TCRdb stores just in-frame clones and leaves some out. The repertoire holds 250,000 to 400,000 clones, around 85% seen once, with over 1.5% in the top ten. Ages ranged from about 18 to 89 years, with residence in around 24 US areas. The study recruited exposed participants who had met a COVID-19 case within 2 weeks before entry. V lost 0 bases and J lost 1, with 4 bases in between. The germline V gene encodes CDR1 SGHNT and CDR2 YYREEE (reference sequence). This CDR3 has 13 residues.

The sequencing sample was made of PBMCs or T cells enriched from blood (not recorded which). The rearrangement uses TRBV5-4 and TRBJ1-1; D ambiguous. This TCR derives from a woman under 40 who had been exposed to COVID-19. Here the CDR3 DNA reads TGTGCCAGCAGCTTGGCCAGGAACACTGAAGCTTTCTTT. Encoded protein: CASSLARNTEAFF. Combining the CDR3 with reference TRBV5-4 and TRBJ1-1 gives the whole variable domain ETGVTQSPTHLIKTRGQQVTLRCSSQSGHNTVSWYQQALGQGPQFIFQYYREEENGRGNFPPRFSGLQFPNYSSELNVNALELDDSALYLCASSLARNTEAFFGQGTRLTVV.